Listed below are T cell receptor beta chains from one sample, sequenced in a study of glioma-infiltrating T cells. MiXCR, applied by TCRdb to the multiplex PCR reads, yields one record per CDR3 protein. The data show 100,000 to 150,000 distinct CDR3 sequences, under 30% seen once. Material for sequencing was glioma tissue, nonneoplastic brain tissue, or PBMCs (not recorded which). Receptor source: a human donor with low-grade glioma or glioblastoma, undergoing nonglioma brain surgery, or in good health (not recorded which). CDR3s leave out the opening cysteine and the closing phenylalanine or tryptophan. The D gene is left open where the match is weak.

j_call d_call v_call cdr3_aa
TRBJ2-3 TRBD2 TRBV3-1 ASSRQTSGGKDTQY
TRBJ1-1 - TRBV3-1 ASSQRNTEAF
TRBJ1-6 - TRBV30 ALPPLH
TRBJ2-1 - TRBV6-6 FSGRYNEQF
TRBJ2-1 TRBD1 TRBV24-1 ATSDPRTGPSDNEQF
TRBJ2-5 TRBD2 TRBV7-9 ASSQHRGSGGETQY
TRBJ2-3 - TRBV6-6 ASSYKGLDTQY
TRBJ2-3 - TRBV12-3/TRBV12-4 ASSAHRNLQTDTQY
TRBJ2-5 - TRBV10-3 AIRASQETQY
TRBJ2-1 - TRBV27 ASRTYGYNEQF
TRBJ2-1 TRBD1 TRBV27 ASSLMTGGVDEQF
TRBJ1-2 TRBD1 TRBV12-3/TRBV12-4 ASSDSGQAASYGYT
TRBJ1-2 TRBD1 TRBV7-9 ASSPGTDSNYGYT
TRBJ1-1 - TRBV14 ASSQSGMNTEAF
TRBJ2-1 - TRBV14 ASSQDYYNEQF
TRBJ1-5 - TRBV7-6 ASSHRGANQPQH
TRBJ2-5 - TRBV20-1 SAGANRDLGETQY
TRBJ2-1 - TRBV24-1 ATSDLYSPHYNEQF
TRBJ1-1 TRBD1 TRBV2 ASSRDRGATEAF
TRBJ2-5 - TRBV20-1 SAGGTPQETQY
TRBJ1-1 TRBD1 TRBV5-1 ASSLNRDRVSDTEAF
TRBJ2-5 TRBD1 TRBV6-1 ASSGTGAQETQY
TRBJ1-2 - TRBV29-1 SVPSRFDYGYT
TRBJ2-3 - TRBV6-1 ASSEASSIWNTDTQY
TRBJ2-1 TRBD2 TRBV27 ASRSLAGGNNEQF
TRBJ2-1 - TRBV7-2 ASSYPNYNEQF
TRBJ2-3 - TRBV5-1 ASSRGPSTDTQY
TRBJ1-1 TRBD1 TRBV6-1 ASSRGQAAWPF
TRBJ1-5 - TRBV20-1 SAPPQGLSQPQH
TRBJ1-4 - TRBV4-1 ASSQDRKLF
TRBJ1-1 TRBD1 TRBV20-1 SARALTRGPGTKAF